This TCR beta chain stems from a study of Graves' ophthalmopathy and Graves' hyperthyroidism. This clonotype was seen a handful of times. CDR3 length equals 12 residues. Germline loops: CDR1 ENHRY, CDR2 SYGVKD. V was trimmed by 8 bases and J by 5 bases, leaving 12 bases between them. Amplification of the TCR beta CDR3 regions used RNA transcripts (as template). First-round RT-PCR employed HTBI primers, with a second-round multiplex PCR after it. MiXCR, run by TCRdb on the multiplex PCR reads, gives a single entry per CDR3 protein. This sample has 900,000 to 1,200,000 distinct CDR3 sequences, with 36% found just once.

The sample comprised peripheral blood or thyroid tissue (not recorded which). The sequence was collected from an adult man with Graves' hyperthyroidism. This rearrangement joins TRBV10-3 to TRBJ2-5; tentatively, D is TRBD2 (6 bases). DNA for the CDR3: TGTGCCATCGGGGGAGGAGTGGAGACCCAGTACTTC. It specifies CAIGGGVETQYF.